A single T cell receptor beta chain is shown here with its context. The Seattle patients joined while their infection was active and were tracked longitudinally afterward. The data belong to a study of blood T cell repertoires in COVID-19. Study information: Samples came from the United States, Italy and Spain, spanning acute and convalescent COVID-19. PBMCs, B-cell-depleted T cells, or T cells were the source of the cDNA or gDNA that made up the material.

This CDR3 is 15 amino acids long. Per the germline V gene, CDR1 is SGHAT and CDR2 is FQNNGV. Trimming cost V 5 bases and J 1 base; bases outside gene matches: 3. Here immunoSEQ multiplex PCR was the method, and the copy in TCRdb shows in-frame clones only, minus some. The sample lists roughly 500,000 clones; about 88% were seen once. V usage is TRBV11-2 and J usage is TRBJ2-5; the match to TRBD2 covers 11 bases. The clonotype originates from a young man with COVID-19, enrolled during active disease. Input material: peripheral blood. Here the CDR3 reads CASSVTSGGQETQYF. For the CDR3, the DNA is TGTGCCAGCAGCGTAACTAGCGGGGGCCAAGAGACCCAGTACTTC.